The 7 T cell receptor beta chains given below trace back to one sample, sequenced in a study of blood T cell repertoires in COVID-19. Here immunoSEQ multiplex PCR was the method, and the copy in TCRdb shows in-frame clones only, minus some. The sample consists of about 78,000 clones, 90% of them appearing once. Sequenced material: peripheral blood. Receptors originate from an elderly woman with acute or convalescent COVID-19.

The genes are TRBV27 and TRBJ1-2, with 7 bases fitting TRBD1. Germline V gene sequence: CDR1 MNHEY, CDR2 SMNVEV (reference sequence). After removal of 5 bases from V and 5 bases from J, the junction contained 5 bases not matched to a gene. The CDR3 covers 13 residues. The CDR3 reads CASSEQGHYGYTF. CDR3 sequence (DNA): TGTGCCAGCAGTGAACAGGGGCATTATGGCTACACCTTC.

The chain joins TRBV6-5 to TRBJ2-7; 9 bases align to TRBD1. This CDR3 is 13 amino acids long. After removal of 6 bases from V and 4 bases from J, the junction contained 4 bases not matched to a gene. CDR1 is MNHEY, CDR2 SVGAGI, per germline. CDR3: CASSRDREYEQYF. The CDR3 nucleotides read TGTGCCAGCAGCCGGGACAGGGAGTACGAGCAGTACTTC.

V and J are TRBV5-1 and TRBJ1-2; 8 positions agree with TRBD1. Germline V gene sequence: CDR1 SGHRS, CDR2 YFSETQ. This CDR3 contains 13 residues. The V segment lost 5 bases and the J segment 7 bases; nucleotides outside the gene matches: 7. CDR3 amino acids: CASSLDRDFGYTF. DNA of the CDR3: TGCGCCAGCAGTCTGGACAGGGACTTTGGCTACACCTTC.

The CDR3 DNA reads TGTGCCAGCAGTCCCCCGGGGGGACAGGGGTTTGAGACCCAGTACTTC. Protein product: CASSPPGGQGFETQYF. The rearrangement joins TRBV27 to TRBJ2-5; 10 bases map to TRBD1. The CDR3 has 16 residues. Trimming removed 5 bases from V and 5 bases from J; junction bases left unmatched: 11. From germline, CDR1 is MNHEY and CDR2 SMNVEV (reference sequence).

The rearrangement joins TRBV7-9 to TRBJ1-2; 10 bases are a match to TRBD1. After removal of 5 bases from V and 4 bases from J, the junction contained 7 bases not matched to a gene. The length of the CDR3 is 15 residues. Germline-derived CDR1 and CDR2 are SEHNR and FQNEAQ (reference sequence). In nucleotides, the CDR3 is TGTGCCAGCAGCAGACCGGGACAGGGGCTCTATGGCTACACCTTC. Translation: CASSRPGQGLYGYTF.

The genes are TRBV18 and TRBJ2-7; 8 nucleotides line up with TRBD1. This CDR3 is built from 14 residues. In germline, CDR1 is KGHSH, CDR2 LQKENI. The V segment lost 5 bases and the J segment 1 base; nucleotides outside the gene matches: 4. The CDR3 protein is CASSTGGKSYEQYF. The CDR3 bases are TGTGCCAGCTCAACAGGGGGTAAATCCTACGAGCAGTACTTC.

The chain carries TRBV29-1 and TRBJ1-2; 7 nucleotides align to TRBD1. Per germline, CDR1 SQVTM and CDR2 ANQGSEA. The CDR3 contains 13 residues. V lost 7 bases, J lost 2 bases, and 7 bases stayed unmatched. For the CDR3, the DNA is TGCAGCGCTCAGACAGGGACCAACTATGGCTACACCTTC. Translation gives CSAQTGTNYGYTF.